The following is a TCR beta chain sequence with its context. The antigen is not known. The germline gives CDR1 MNHEY, CDR2 SVGAGI. V was trimmed by 5 bases and J by 2 bases, leaving 9 bases between them. The CDR3 totals 14 residues. Clones were read by immunoSEQ multiplex PCR, and TCRdb kept only the in-frame ones, dropping some. The table has more than 45,000 clones, 80% to 90% seen once; the top ten hold around 0.8%. This record comes from a study of OX40 agonist ivuxolimab in advanced cancers. Broader study findings: Patients with a partial response at 0.1-3.0 mg/kg had among the lowest clonal expansion. At 0.1 to 3.0 mg/kg, CD4+ and CD8+ blood T cells expanded clonally by week 6. Expanded clones were, on average, more numerous in CD8+ T cells than in CD4+.

The sample was CD4+ or CD8+ T cells sorted from blood, taken in a trial of the OX40 agonist ivuxolimab. The receptor comes from an adult with an advanced solid tumor such as melanoma, head and neck, liver or kidney cancer. The V call is TRBV6-5, the J call TRBJ1-4; the D gene is possibly TRBD1 (6 bases). The CDR3 sequence: CASSRTVTNEKLFF. Written as DNA, the CDR3 is TGTGCCAGCAGTAGGACAGTGACTAATGAAAAACTGTTTTTT.